This TCR beta chain was observed in a study of blood T cells in healthy people across ages. Trimming left V 0 bases short and J 2 bases short, with 15 bases between. Germline CDR1 and CDR2: SGHNT and YYREEE (reference sequence). CDR3 length equals 17 residues. Sample-barcoded 5' priming and a J-beta primer mix drove a second PCR of roughly 6 to 12 cycles. TCRdb reanalysed the 5' RACE reads using MiXCR and keeps one entry per CDR3 protein. The table lists fewer than 1.5 million distinct CDR3 sequences, 42% of them singletons, with roughly 7.9% in the top ten. Comments on this clonotype: Its antigen is as yet unknown.

Findings and caveats of the study: Diversity was higher, and naive CD4+ cells more numerous, in long-lived donors than in aged donors. TCR beta diversity correlated strongly with naive T cell percentage. Estimated diversity, derived from one million T cells, was regarded as an underestimate.

V gene TRBV5-4 combines with J gene TRBJ2-1, with D tentatively TRBD2 (6 bases). Material: blood. The receptor was derived from a woman aged 18-29 years in good health. CDR3: CASSLGGGTGPYNEQFF. CDR3 DNA sequence: TGTGCCAGCAGCTTGGGTGGAGGGACGGGTCCCTACAATGAGCAGTTCTTC. Together with reference TRBV5-4 and TRBJ2-1, the CDR3 gives the full variable domain: ETGVTQSPTHLIKTRGQQVTLRCSSQSGHNTVSWYQQALGQGPQFIFQYYREEENGRGNFPPRFSGLQFPNYSSELNVNALELDDSALYLCASSLGGGTGPYNEQFFGPGTRLTVL.